This TCR beta chain was observed in a study of cytomegalovirus exposure and HLA in healthy donors. For this clone: Additional DNA sequences in this sample encode the identical CDR3.

Primers for the PCR totalled 60 Vbeta and 13 Jbeta. Here immunoSEQ multiplex PCR was the method, and the copy in TCRdb shows in-frame clones only, minus some. The data hold under 200,000 clones, with roughly 13% observed a single time. CDR1 is SGHTA, CDR2 FQGNSA, per germline. The CDR3 is 16 amino acids. V was cut by 5 bases and J by 7 bases, with 21 bases left in between. The sequenced material came from PBMCs. This chain connects TRBV7-2 to TRBJ1-3; weak D call: TRBD1 (5 bases). This TCR derives from a man aged 45-65 years in good health and CMV-seropositive. The CDR3 spells CASSPGQRGGGNTIYF. Written as DNA, the CDR3 is TGTGCCAGCAGCCCCGGCCAACGGGGGGGTGGCAACACCATATATTTT.